This record concerns one T cell receptor (beta chain) sequence. Antigen: not known. The CDR3 consists of 12 residues. Trimming removed 4 bases at V and 1 base at J, with 8 bases between. Germline values: CDR1 GTSNPN, CDR2 SVGIG (reference sequence). Repertoires were generated with immunoSEQ multiplex PCR, while TCRdb's copy carries only in-frame clones and drops some. The repertoire consists of some 380,000 clones, with roughly 96% occurring once and the leading ten covering about 0.32%. Donors, healthy HIV-negative adults, lacked recent acute infections or vaccinations. The donors, all of them Caucasian adults, lived in Nashville, Tennessee. These data come from a study of shared clonotypes between healthy human individuals. Study observations and caveats: Shared clonotypes: 4.5% to 6% naive CD4, around 3.4% naive CD8, about 2.5% memory CD4, roughly 0.4% memory CD8.

The TCR originated in a young man in good health. Input material: memory CD8+ T cells sorted from blood. Subset noted: CD45RO+ cells pooled with CCR7-negative TemRA cells. The V gene is TRBV30, the J gene TRBJ2-7; D is undetermined. The CDR3 loop reads CAWIADSYEQYF. The CDR3 DNA follows: TGTGCCTGGATCGCGGATTCCTACGAGCAGTACTTC.